These T cell receptor beta chains were read from a single sample in a study of Ad26.COV2.S vaccination and SARS-CoV-2 variants. Some clones are missing from TCRdb's copy, which holds only in-frame ones; the method was immunoSEQ multiplex PCR. Counted here are about 390,000 clones, around nine tenths occurring once; the ten biggest clones make up roughly 3%. This specimen was peripheral blood, taken in a trial of Ad26.COV2.S vaccine versus placebo. The receptors derive from a person between 18 and 65 years old who received the Ad26.COV2.S COVID-19 vaccine or a placebo. The CDR3 runs from the conserved cysteine through the conserved F or W. Each record gives: D gene, clone size, V gene, J gene, CDR3 protein, CDR3 DNA. D genes are given only for firm matches. Not every row has a clone size; where given, it reads once, few, many or a size class.

d_call: .
clone_size: .
v_call: TRBV7-2
j_call: TRBJ2-7
cdr3_aa: CASSLADRYEQYF
cdr3_nt: TGTGCCAGCAGCTTAGCGGATAGGTACGAGCAGTACTTC

d_call: .
clone_size: .
v_call: TRBV29-1
j_call: TRBJ1-2
cdr3_aa: CSVDTGNYGYTF
cdr3_nt: TGCAGCGTGGATACGGGGAACTATGGCTACACCTTC

d_call: .
clone_size: .
v_call: TRBV2
j_call: TRBJ2-1
cdr3_aa: CASTLRGYNEQFF
cdr3_nt: TGTGCCAGCACTTTGAGGGGGTACAATGAGCAGTTCTTC

d_call: .
clone_size: .
v_call: TRBV9
j_call: TRBJ2-5
cdr3_aa: CASSHGPQTQYF
cdr3_nt: TGTGCCAGCAGCCACGGCCCCCAGACCCAGTACTTC

d_call: TRBD1
clone_size: .
v_call: TRBV19
j_call: TRBJ2-1
cdr3_aa: CASSKDRFNEQFF
cdr3_nt: TGTGCCAGTAGTAAGGACAGGTTCAATGAGCAGTTCTTC

d_call: .
clone_size: .
v_call: TRBV12-3/TRBV12-4
j_call: TRBJ1-1
cdr3_aa: CASTGPAREAFF
cdr3_nt: TGTGCCAGCACTGGTCCCGCCAGGGAAGCTTTCTTT

d_call: .
clone_size: few
v_call: TRBV4-1
j_call: TRBJ1-5
cdr3_aa: CASSQVTGGGQPQHF
cdr3_nt: TGCGCCAGCAGCCAAGTAACGGGGGGCGGTCAGCCCCAGCATTTT

d_call: .
clone_size: .
v_call: TRBV7-8
j_call: TRBJ1-2
cdr3_aa: CASSLNGPNYGYTF
cdr3_nt: TGTGCCAGCAGCTTAAATGGCCCTAACTATGGCTACACCTTC

d_call: TRBD2
clone_size: .
v_call: TRBV29-1
j_call: TRBJ2-5
cdr3_aa: CSGEGSQETQYF
cdr3_nt: TGCAGCGGGGAGGGCAGCCAAGAGACCCAGTACTTC

d_call: TRBD2
clone_size: .
v_call: TRBV24-1
j_call: TRBJ2-1
cdr3_aa: CATSGSSGGAGEQFF
cdr3_nt: TGTGCCACCAGTGGATCTAGCGGGGGGGCCGGTGAGCAGTTCTTC

d_call: .
clone_size: .
v_call: TRBV6-1
j_call: TRBJ2-2
cdr3_aa: CASSEASGTNTGELFF
cdr3_nt: TGTGCCAGCAGTGAAGCATCTGGGACGAACACCGGGGAGCTGTTTTTT

d_call: TRBD1
clone_size: once
v_call: TRBV19
j_call: TRBJ1-2
cdr3_aa: CASSTSDRDGYTF
cdr3_nt: TGTGCCAGTAGTACTTCGGACAGGGATGGCTACACCTTC

d_call: .
clone_size: .
v_call: TRBV7-2
j_call: TRBJ2-1
cdr3_aa: CASSPGVGLLGEQFF
cdr3_nt: TGTGCCAGCAGCCCCGGTGTAGGGTTGCTTGGTGAGCAGTTCTTC

d_call: .
clone_size: once
v_call: TRBV5-1
j_call: TRBJ1-5
cdr3_aa: CASSLDSTLNQPQHF
cdr3_nt: TGCGCCAGCAGCTTGGATTCGACACTAAATCAGCCCCAGCATTTT

d_call: .
clone_size: once
v_call: TRBV5-6
j_call: TRBJ2-7
cdr3_aa: CASSFEEGSYEQYF
cdr3_nt: TGTGCCAGCAGCTTCGAAGAGGGGAGCTACGAGCAGTACTTC

d_call: TRBD1
clone_size: .
v_call: TRBV6-5
j_call: TRBJ2-1
cdr3_aa: CASSSQGTGKSEQFF
cdr3_nt: TGTGCCAGCAGTTCCCAAGGGACAGGGAAGAGTGAGCAGTTCTTC

d_call: .
clone_size: .
v_call: TRBV28
j_call: TRBJ2-7
cdr3_aa: CASSLEAVPSYEQYF
cdr3_nt: TGTGCCAGCAGTTTAGAGGCAGTACCTTCCTACGAGCAGTACTTC

d_call: .
clone_size: .
v_call: TRBV29-1
j_call: TRBJ1-1
cdr3_aa: CSVDPGIDHSTEAFF
cdr3_nt: TGCAGCGTTGACCCAGGGATCGATCACAGCACTGAAGCTTTCTTT